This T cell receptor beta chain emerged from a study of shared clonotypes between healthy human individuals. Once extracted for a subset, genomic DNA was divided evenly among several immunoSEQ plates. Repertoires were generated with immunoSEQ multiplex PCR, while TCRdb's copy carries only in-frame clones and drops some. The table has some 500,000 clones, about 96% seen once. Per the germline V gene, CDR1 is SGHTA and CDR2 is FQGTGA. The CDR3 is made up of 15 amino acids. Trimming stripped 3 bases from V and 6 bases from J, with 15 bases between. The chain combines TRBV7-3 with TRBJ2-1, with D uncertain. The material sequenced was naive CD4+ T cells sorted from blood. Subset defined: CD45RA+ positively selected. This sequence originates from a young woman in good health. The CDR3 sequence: CASSLGGVGGNEQFF. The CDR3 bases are TGTGCCAGCAGCTTGGGTGGGGTAGGCGGCAATGAGCAGTTCTTC.